The 14 T cell receptor beta chains below all came from one sample that was sequenced in a study of T cells after yellow fever vaccination. Using its own MiXCR run on the 5' RACE reads, TCRdb lists one record per CDR3 protein. The profile shows 500,000 to 650,000 distinct CDR3 sequences, 9% to 15% of them singletons. The starting material was PBMCs, obtained on the day of the yellow fever booster vaccination. The receptor set was obtained from a man younger than 40 who received the YFV17D yellow fever vaccine.

This clonotype was detected only a few times. The V gene is TRBV10-3, the J gene TRBJ1-5, with D possibly matching TRBD1 (5 bases). Trimming took off 2 bases at V and 2 bases at J, with 10 bases between the two ends. The germline V gene encodes CDR1 ENHRY and CDR2 SYGVKD. This CDR3 region has 15 residues. The CDR3 region has the DNA TGTGCCATCAGTGAGGGCAGGGAAGGCAATCAGCCCCAGCATTTT. It specifies CAISEGREGNQPQHF.

The chain uses TRBV20-1 and TRBJ2-1; D is possibly TRBD2 (6 bases). V lost 5 bases and J 0 bases, leaving 17 bases between the germline ends. The CDR3 contains 16 residues. Germline assignment: CDR1 DFQATT and CDR2 SNEGSKA (reference sequence). CDR3 protein: CSAAPREASSYNEQFF. The CDR3 DNA sequence: TGCAGTGCTGCCCCAAGGGAGGCAAGCTCCTACAATGAGCAGTTCTTC.

The V gene is TRBV5-1, the J gene TRBJ2-5; 13 bases fit TRBD2. There are 17 residues in the CDR3. The trim removed 1 base at V and 6 bases at J, leaving 9 bases unmatched. Germline V gene lookup returns CDR1 SGHRS and CDR2 YFSETQ. The CDR3 loop reads CASSLTIGLAGVKTQYF. The DNA of the CDR3 is TGCGCCAGCAGCTTGACCATAGGACTAGCGGGAGTTAAGACCCAGTACTTC.

There are a few counts of this clonotype. The V call is TRBV7-2, the J call TRBJ2-5; no reliable D call. The germline gives CDR1 SGHTA, CDR2 FQGNSA. The V and J ends lost 2 bases and 5 bases respectively, with 12 bases between them. There are 14 residues in the CDR3. The CDR3 DNA follows: TGTGCCAGCAGCTTAATAGGTTCGCGGGAGACCCAGTACTTC. This sequence encodes CASSLIGSRETQYF.

The sample holds a few counts of this clonotype. The chain carries TRBV20-1 and TRBJ2-3, with no clear D. This CDR3 has 10 amino acids. Germline CDR1 is DFQATT and CDR2 is SNEGSKA (reference sequence). The CDR3 bases are TGCAGCGCCGCCACAGATACGCAGTATTTT. Its protein is CSAATDTQYF.

This clonotype was recorded many times. The chain combines TRBV7-9 with TRBJ1-4; D is undetermined. The CDR3 contains 14 residues. Germline V gene data show CDR1 as SEHNR and CDR2 as FQNEAQ (reference sequence). Deletions cut 8 bases from V and 8 bases from J, with 18 bases between. The CDR3 nucleotides are TGTGCCAGCGGAAAACAGTCTCAGAGCGAAAAACTGTTTTTT. This codes for CASGKQSQSEKLFF.

The chain combines TRBV20-1 with TRBJ1-2; tentative D call: TRBD1 (5 bases). The CDR3 totals 12 residues. Trimming left V 6 bases short and J 2 bases short, with 10 bases between. Germline V CDR1 and CDR2: DFQATT, SNEGSKA (reference sequence). The CDR3 DNA follows: TGCAGTGCGGCAGGGCTCAACTATGGCTACACCTTC. Translating it yields CSAAGLNYGYTF.

The rearrangement joins TRBV29-1 to TRBJ1-2, with a weak D call TRBD1 (6 bases). Trimming removed 7 bases at V and 8 bases at J, with 17 bases between. Germline V gene data show CDR1 as SQVTM and CDR2 as ANQGSEA. The CDR3 contains 12 residues. The CDR3 coding sequence is TGCAGCGGTGGGGGCGGGGCGGAAGGCTACACCTTC. This translates into CSGGGGAEGYTF.

This clonotype was seen only a few times. The chain recombines TRBV5-1 with TRBJ2-1; possible D gene TRBD2, 6 bases. Trimming pared 6 bases from V and 2 bases from J, leaving 15 bases between. Germline loops: CDR1 SGHRS, CDR2 YFSETQ. This CDR3 spans 15 amino acids. DNA for the CDR3: TGCGCCAGCACCTCCAGCGGAGGGGCCTACAATGAGCAGTTCTTC. Its translation: CASTSSGGAYNEQFF. Variable domain in full (rest from reference TRBV5-1 and TRBJ2-1): KAGVTQTPRYLIKTRGQQVTLSCSPISGHRSVSWYQQTPGQGLQFLFEYFSETQRNKGNFPGRFSGRQFSNSRSEMNVSTLELGDSALYLCASTSSGGAYNEQFFGPGTRLTVL.

This chain connects TRBV20-1 to TRBJ1-4; a possible D gene is TRBD1 (5 bases). V shed 5 bases and J shed 4 bases, with 11 bases lying between them. CDR1 and CDR2 from the germline V gene are DFQATT and SNEGSKA (reference sequence). CDR3 size: 13 residues. This chain's CDR3 is CSAFHGGNEKLFF. CDR3 DNA sequence: TGCAGTGCTTTCCACGGGGGTAATGAAAAACTGTTTTTT.

This clonotype was detected only a few times. The genes are TRBV27 and TRBJ1-5, with D maybe TRBD1 (5 bases). This CDR3 has 15 residues. CDR1 is MNHEY and CDR2 is SMNVEV in the germline V gene (reference sequence). The V and J ends lost 8 bases and 0 bases respectively, with 14 bases between them. CDR3 DNA: TGTGCCAGCCAAATGTACGGGGGTAGCAATCAGCCCCAGCATTTT. Protein sequence: CASQMYGGSNQPQHF.

As for this clonotype: The junction departs from germline at one end; a sequencing error may be responsible. This rearrangement joins TRBV7-8 to TRBJ1-3; TRBD1 might be the D (5 bases). Germline V gene lookup returns CDR1 SGHVS and CDR2 FQNEAQ. The CDR3 is made up of 13 amino acids. In nucleotides, the CDR3 is TGTGCCAGAAGCTTTGTTGGGGAGGGGTCCATATATTTT. It is translated as CARSFVGEGSIYF. Using reference TRBV7-8 and TRBJ1-3 for the parts outside the CDR3, the full variable domain is GAGVSQSPRYKVAKRGQDVALRCDPISGHVSLFWYQQALGQGPEFLTYFQNEAQLDKSGLPSDRFFAERPEGSVSTLKIQRTQQEDSAVYLCARSFVGEGSIYFGEGSWLTVV.

This clonotype has more than one count but fewer than ten. This chain links TRBV11-2 with TRBJ2-3, with 7 bases matching TRBD1. With V trimmed by 6 bases and J by 4 bases, 10 bases remained unmatched. Germline values: CDR1 SGHAT, CDR2 FQNNGV. The CDR3 runs 15 residues. CDR3 sequence: CASRNDRVRSDTQYF. DNA for the CDR3: TGTGCCAGCAGGAATGACAGGGTCCGCTCAGATACGCAGTATTTT.

The chain uses TRBV7-9 and TRBJ2-3; the match to TRBD2 covers 8 bases. Germline V gene data show CDR1 as SEHNR and CDR2 as FQNEAQ (reference sequence). J was trimmed by 4 bases and V by 5 bases; bases with no gene match: 14. This CDR3 has 17 amino acids. In DNA form, the CDR3 reads TGTGCCAGCAGCCCCCGACTAATTAGCGGGACCCCAGATACGCAGTATTTT. It translates to CASSPRLISGTPDTQYF.